This T cell receptor (beta chain) was found in a study of T-cell memory formation after mild COVID-19. Study-level points and caveats: Contracting clones, day 15 to 85, had balanced CD4/CD8, and later expanders favored CD4+. Clones which contracted sat mainly in CM and EM if CD4+, and in EMRA if CD8+.

TCRdb passed the 5' RACE reads through MiXCR, listing each CDR3 protein once. The sample shows 300,000 to 350,000 distinct CDR3 sequences, roughly 21% of them seen only once. CDR1 MDHEN and CDR2 SYDVKM come from the germline V gene. The CDR3 length is 14 residues. V was pared by 3 bases and J by 0 bases, with 8 bases between. Comment on this clonotype: Its matching antigen is unknown.

J is TRBJ1-1 and V is TRBV28; D is unresolved. The sample was PBMCs or a T cell subset sorted from them (not recorded which). The sequence came from a man aged 18 to 35 who had mild COVID-19 (a few samples of this study predate the infection). Cell type and time point are not known. The CDR3 DNA reads as TGTGCCAGCAGTTTCAAGCAAATGAACACTGAAGCTTTCTTT. It translates to CASSFKQMNTEAFF.